The clone carrying this T cell receptor (beta chain) appeared a few times. Its antigen is unknown. RNA transcripts were the template for amplifying TCR beta CDR3 regions. During a first-round RT-PCR of the TCR CDR3, the HTBI primer set was used. TCRdb processed the multiplex PCR reads anew with MiXCR; each CDR3 protein has one entry. The sample yields under 700,000 distinct CDR3 sequences, over 15% seen once. The V end was cut by 3 bases, the J end by 4 bases, with 13 bases between. Per the germline V gene, CDR1 is SGHVS and CDR2 is FQNEAQ. The CDR3 runs 14 residues. The sample comes from a study of T cells in Graves' hyperthyroidism and ophthalmopathy. Study outcomes and limitations: Also found in blood were most expanded thyroid clonotypes above 0.001.

The rearrangement links TRBV7-8 to TRBJ2-7; TRBD2 might be the D (7 bases). This receptor was identified in a woman between 18 and 29 years old with Graves' hyperthyroidism. Sequenced: blood. The CDR3 spells CASSFRRGPYEQYF. CDR3 coding DNA: TGTGCCAGCAGCTTCCGGCGGGGGCCTTACGAGCAGTACTTC.